This TCR beta chain was observed in a study of shared clonotypes between healthy human individuals (dated by TCRdb to about 2020). The study in broad terms: The cohort comprised a couple of women and a few men aged 18 to 49 years. Per donor, three plates each were used for CD4 naive and CD4 memory, two for CD8 naive, and one for CD8 memory. The study deeply sequenced blood TCR repertoires of several healthy adults to estimate repertoire size and the extent of clonotype sharing between individuals. To increase sequencing depth and limit assay-specific biases, TCR repertoire library preparation and sequencing were carried out by different laboratories using diverse techniques. Per donor, leukapheresis produced somewhere between about 0.94 and 9.5 billion PBMCs.

Findings and caveats that apply to the study as a whole: Estimated clonotype richness was generally larger for naive than for memory subsets. Even with the large sequencing depth, rarefaction of the sorted-subset datasets indicated that sequencing was incomplete. About 5% of naive CD4, more than 3% of naive CD8, around 2.3% of memory CD4, and around 0.4% of memory CD8 clonotypes were shared across several donors. Because the study included a small number of donors, the genetic and exposure-history diversity represented was limited. Sampling was restricted to blood, and TCR repertoires in tissue are likely to differ from TCR repertoires in blood. Clonotypes shared by all four sorted-subset donors showed higher generation probabilities than non-shared clonotypes. Pairwise subsampling led to the expectation that sequencing depth would affect the degree of clonotype sharing among donors.

Using the deep immunoSEQ assay, TCR CDR3 regions were amplified from genomic DNA by multiplex PCR. Extracted genomic DNA from each cell subset was spread evenly across all wells of several immunoSEQ 96-well plates, with each plate serving as a replicate. Each replicate PCR for sorted subsets received roughly 200 ng genomic DNA, equal to about 30,000 T cell genomes. Purified libraries were quantified with a Qubit 3.0 fluorometer, sized on a Bioanalyzer 2100, and re-quantified with the KAPA Library Quantification kit. Every immunoSEQ 96-well plate was sequenced on a separate single-read 150-cycle Illumina NextSeq 550 flow cell. Per the authors' processing: Because only junctional sequences without quality scores were contained in the immunoSEQ output, filtering matching that applied to full-length reads could not be performed. To assign V/J genes and CDR3, sequences were annotated against IMGT germline references using PyIR, a Python wrapper for IgBLAST v1.9. Reads were removed for weak V/J assignments (E-value above 1e-6), missing CDR3, stop codons, out-of-frame junctions, or ambiguous translated residues. V3J clonotypes were defined as sequences sharing the same inferred V gene, J gene, and CDR3 amino acid sequence. Percentage overlap between repertoires was calculated by dividing the number of shared unique clonotypes by the size of the smaller repertoire. Richness of each repertoire was evaluated using RTK rarefaction, the Chao1 estimator, and Recon v2.1 estimates of unobserved clonotypes. Generation probabilities were computed with OLGA for all TCRbeta clonotypes obtained by the gDNA method from four donors. This is the immuneACCESS table as TCRdb keeps it, with only in-frame sequences that have V and J called. A part of the clones is gone; compared with another copy, unresolved V genes explain less than half, and the rest is unexplained. V and J calls and clone size come straight from that table; D and trimming were deduced from the DNA. For this sample there are 2 million to 2.5 million clones; roughly 95% appear just once. Of the sample, around 1.1% falls within the top ten clones.

V ends up 7 bases short and J 1 base short, with an unmatched junction base count of 5. The cysteine opens and the phenylalanine closes a CDR3 of 15 amino acids. The DNA shown is the 45-base CDR3, in frame from base 1. CDR1 and CDR2 are read off the germline V gene as ENHRY and SYGVKD. Details on this clone: The antigen it binds to is not known. The record has no base qualities; no much larger clone is one base away.

CD8 naive samples were obtained by positive selection for CCR7 among CD45RO-negative cells, yielding a CD45RA+CCR7+ population from which TemRA cells were excluded. The donors were healthy, HIV-negative adults with no recently reported acute infections or vaccinations. Only Caucasian adults living in Nashville, Tennessee, USA were represented among the donors. Blood was obtained by leukapheresis, after which PBMCs were separated by Ficoll-Histopaque density gradient centrifugation and cryopreserved in liquid nitrogen vapor phase. Purity and quantity of every magnetically sorted T cell population were checked by analytical flow cytometry. Genomic DNA was isolated from each sorted fraction and quantified by UV absorbance on a Nanodrop 2000c.

Sequencing was done on a sample of naive CD8+ T cells sorted from blood. In the paper's terms, the cell subset or site label means: CD45RA+CCR7+. Recombination linked TRBV10-3 to TRBJ2-3; 10 central bases correspond to TRBD2. This TCR came from a man aged 18 to 29 in good health. The CDR3 reads as follows: CAINYGTSGTDTQYF. The nucleotide sequence reads as follows: TGTGCCATCAATTACGGGACTAGCGGCACAGATACGCAGTATTTT.